These T cell receptor beta chains were read from a single sample in a study of T cells in Graves' hyperthyroidism and ophthalmopathy. TCRdb itself ran the multiplex PCR reads through MiXCR, one entry per CDR3 protein. The sample carries more than 350,000 distinct CDR3 sequences, nearly 15% recorded once. The specimen was blood. These receptors were obtained from a woman aged 55-69 years with Graves' ophthalmopathy. The CDR3 runs from the conserved cysteine through the conserved F or W. Each record gives: V gene, clone size, J gene, D gene, CDR3 protein, CDR3 DNA. A D gene is named only where the DNA matches it firmly. Size is stated for part of the rows, as once, few or many counts, or as a class when the clone is expanded.

>TRBV20-1|many|TRBJ2-3|TRBD2
CSAKGLAKSTDTQYF
TGCAGTGCAAAGGGACTAGCGAAAAGCACAGATACGCAGTATTTT
>TRBV5-5|.|TRBJ1-2|.
CASSPVVVNYGYTF
TGTGCCAGCAGCCCGGTAGTCGTAAACTATGGCTACACCTTC
>TRBV10-3|many|TRBJ2-1|TRBD1
CAISESTGGGSSYNEQFF
TGTGCCATCAGTGAGTCGACAGGGGGAGGGAGCTCCTACAATGAGCAGTTCTTC
>TRBV20-1|many|TRBJ1-1|.
CSARRTTAFF
TGCAGTGCTAGAAGGACGACGGCTTTCTTT
>TRBV20-1|few|TRBJ2-1|TRBD2
CSALPTSLGQYNEQFF
TGCAGTGCTCTCCCGACTAGCTTGGGGCAGTACAATGAGCAGTTCTTC
>TRBV28|.|TRBJ2-7|TRBD2
CASRIAGGREQYF
TGTGCCAGCAGAATAGCGGGAGGGCGCGAGCAGTACTTC
>TRBV4-1|few|TRBJ2-7|.
CASSQDLLSEQYF
TGCGCCAGCAGCCAAGATCTGCTCTCCGAGCAGTACTTC
>TRBV30|many|TRBJ1-3|TRBD1
CAWSEDRGNYGNTIYF
TGTGCCTGGAGTGAGGACAGGGGAAATTATGGAAACACCATATATTTT
>TRBV5-1|.|TRBJ1-1|TRBD1
CASSTGQGEREAFF
TGCGCCAGCAGCACGGGACAGGGGGAACGGGAAGCTTTCTTT
>TRBV11-2|.|TRBJ2-1|TRBD2
CASSRRTSGSPWDEQFF
TGTGCCAGCAGCAGGAGGACTAGCGGGAGTCCCTGGGATGAGCAGTTCTTC
>TRBV5-1|.|TRBJ2-7|.
CASSIKVGRSSYEQYF
TGCGCCAGCAGCATAAAGGTCGGAAGGAGCTCCTACGAGCAGTACTTC
>TRBV7-9|few|TRBJ2-5|.
CASSLLRRDQETQYF
TGTGCCAGCAGCTTACTGCGGCGGGACCAAGAGACCCAGTACTTC
>TRBV29-1|.|TRBJ1-2|TRBD1
CSVLGQGENYGYTF
TGCAGCGTTCTAGGACAGGGCGAGAACTATGGCTACACCTTC
>TRBV6-1|many|TRBJ2-1|TRBD2
CASSLLAGESSSYNEQFF
TGTGCCAGCAGTTTACTAGCGGGAGAATCGAGCTCCTACAATGAGCAGTTCTTC
>TRBV24-1|.|TRBJ2-7|.
CATSANERHEQYF
TGTGCCACCAGTGCCAATGAGAGGCACGAGCAGTACTTC
>TRBV7-2|few|TRBJ1-6|.
CASRIGADSPLHF
TGTGCCAGCAGAATTGGGGCGGATTCACCCCTCCACTTT
>TRBV29-1|.|TRBJ2-1|.
CSVELGGSGFF
TGCAGCGTTGAACTGGGAGGAAGTGGGTTCTTC
>TRBV15|.|TRBJ1-1|.
CATSRKGLTEAFF
TGTGCCACCAGCAGGAAAGGACTAACTGAAGCTTTCTTT
>TRBV7-3|once|TRBJ2-1|.
CASRGDGRAADEQFF
TGTGCCAGCAGGGGGGACGGACGGGCCGCTGATGAGCAGTTCTTC
>TRBV15|.|TRBJ2-7|TRBD2
CATSRTSGDPYEQYF
TGTGCCACCAGTCGGACTAGCGGAGACCCCTACGAGCAGTACTTC
>TRBV6-1|many|TRBJ2-6|TRBD1
CASSSDRAGANVLTF
TGTGCCAGCAGCTCCGACAGGGCTGGGGCCAACGTCCTGACTTTC
>TRBV4-2|few|TRBJ2-6|.
CASSNTMRGSGANVLTF
TGTGCCAGCAGCAACACCATGCGGGGCTCTGGGGCCAACGTCCTGACTTTC
>TRBV12-3/TRBV12-4|many|TRBJ2-7|.
CASSFTGLSYEQYF
TGTGCCAGCAGTTTTACGGGGCTCTCCTACGAGCAGTACTTC
>TRBV7-2|.|TRBJ1-2|.
CASSLAGELSYGYTF
TGTGCCAGCAGCTTAGCAGGGGAATTGTCCTATGGCTACACCTTC
>TRBV5-4|few|TRBJ2-2|.
CASRRGMNTGELFF
TGTGCCAGCAGGCGGGGCATGAACACCGGGGAGCTGTTTTTT
>TRBV5-1|few|TRBJ1-1|.
CASSPGQMGLNTEAFF
TGCGCCAGCAGTCCGGGTCAGATGGGTTTGAACACTGAAGCTTTCTTT
>TRBV30|many|TRBJ2-5|.
CAWNGGFLGTQYF
TGTGCCTGGAATGGGGGTTTTCTGGGGACCCAGTACTTC
>TRBV30|many|TRBJ2-2|.
CAWGQRNTGELFF
TGTGCCTGGGGACAGAGGAACACCGGGGAGCTGTTTTTT
>TRBV28|many|TRBJ2-1|TRBD2
CASSLPPSTSQGQFF
TGTGCCAGCAGTTTACCCCCCTCGACTAGCCAGGGGCAGTTCTTC
>TRBV27|.|TRBJ2-7|TRBD2
CASSSRLAGASYEQYF
TGTGCCAGCAGCTCCAGGTTAGCGGGAGCTTCCTACGAGCAGTACTTC
>TRBV12-3/TRBV12-4|.|TRBJ2-3|TRBD1
CASSLDRYDTDTQYF
TGTGCCAGCAGTTTGGACAGGTACGACACAGATACGCAGTATTTT
>TRBV6-2/TRBV6-3|many|TRBJ2-7|.
CASSYDHRRGTHEQYF
TGTGCCAGCAGTTACGATCACCGGAGGGGCACCCACGAGCAGTACTTC
>TRBV5-1|few|TRBJ2-1|.
CASSPVKNEQFF
TGCGCCAGCAGCCCGGTAAAGAATGAGCAGTTCTTC
>TRBV20-1|.|TRBJ2-6|.
CSGGVAGANVLTF
TGCAGCGGGGGAGTCGCTGGGGCCAACGTCCTGACTTTC
>TRBV29-1|many|TRBJ1-1|TRBD1
CSVAGTGGWSTEAFF
TGCAGCGTCGCCGGGACAGGGGGCTGGAGCACTGAAGCTTTCTTT
>TRBV3-1|.|TRBJ2-1|.
CASSPRFDREQFF
TGTGCCAGCAGCCCCAGATTTGATCGTGAGCAGTTCTTC
>TRBV27|.|TRBJ1-4|TRBD1
CASSLGTDGTNEKLFF
TGTGCCAGCAGTTTAGGGACAGATGGGACTAATGAAAAACTGTTTTTT
>TRBV27|many|TRBJ2-7|.
CASSSGVTYEQYF
TGTGCCAGCAGTTCGGGGGTGACCTACGAGCAGTACTTC
>TRBV19|.|TRBJ2-1|.
CASRGIEDEQFF
TGTGCCAGTAGAGGGATAGAGGATGAGCAGTTCTTC
>TRBV29-1|many|TRBJ2-3|TRBD2
CSVVTGLAGSTDTQYF
TGCAGCGTGGTTACTGGACTAGCGGGTAGCACAGATACGCAGTATTTT
>TRBV6-1|many|TRBJ2-1|.
CASREDGSYNEQFF
TGTGCCAGCAGGGAGGACGGCTCCTACAATGAGCAGTTCTTC
>TRBV20-1|many|TRBJ2-5|.
CSAPGGGGETQYF
TGCAGTGCTCCCGGCGGGGGCGGGGAGACCCAGTACTTC
>TRBV7-2|.|TRBJ2-7|TRBD2
CASKGGLAGPYEQYF
TGTGCCAGCAAGGGAGGACTAGCGGGACCCTACGAGCAGTACTTC
>TRBV29-1|.|TRBJ1-5|TRBD1
CSARQGPGNQPQHF
TGCAGCGCCCGACAGGGTCCGGGCAATCAGCCCCAGCATTTT
>TRBV7-9|.|TRBJ2-1|.
CASSLGFRSEQFF
TGTGCCAGCAGCCTCGGGTTTAGGTCCGAGCAGTTCTTC
>TRBV15|few|TRBJ2-2|.
CATSRDYTGELFF
TGTGCCACCAGCAGAGACTACACCGGGGAGCTGTTTTTT
>TRBV5-4|.|TRBJ1-3|.
CASSSSGAENTIYF
TGTGCCAGCAGCTCTTCCGGGGCAGAAAACACCATATATTTT
>TRBV28|many|TRBJ2-5|.
CASTLGGSETQYF
TGTGCCAGCACCCTGGGAGGATCGGAGACCCAGTACTTC
>TRBV28|many|TRBJ2-3|.
CASSNRDTQYF
TGTGCCAGCAGTAACAGGGATACGCAGTATTTT
>TRBV20-1|many|TRBJ1-1|TRBD1
CSAPGEGANTEAFF
TGCAGTGCTCCAGGGGAGGGGGCGAACACTGAAGCTTTCTTT
>TRBV20-1|many|TRBJ2-1|.
CSARYGSAYNEQFF
TGCAGTGCTAGGTACGGGAGCGCCTACAATGAGCAGTTCTTC
>TRBV19|few|TRBJ2-6|.
CASSPRTPGANVLTF
TGTGCCAGTAGTCCCAGGACCCCTGGGGCCAACGTCCTGACTTTC